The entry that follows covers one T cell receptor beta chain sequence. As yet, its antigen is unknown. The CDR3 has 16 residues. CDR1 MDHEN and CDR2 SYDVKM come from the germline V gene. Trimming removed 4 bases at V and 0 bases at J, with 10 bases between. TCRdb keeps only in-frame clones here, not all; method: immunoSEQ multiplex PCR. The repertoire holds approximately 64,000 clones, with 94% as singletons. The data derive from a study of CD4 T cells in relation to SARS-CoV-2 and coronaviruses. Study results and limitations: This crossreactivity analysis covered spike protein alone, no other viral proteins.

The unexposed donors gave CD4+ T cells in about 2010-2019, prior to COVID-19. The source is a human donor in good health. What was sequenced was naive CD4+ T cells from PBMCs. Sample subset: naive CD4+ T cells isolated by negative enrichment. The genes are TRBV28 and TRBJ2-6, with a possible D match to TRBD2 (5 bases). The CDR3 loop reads CASSSPGGSGANVLTF. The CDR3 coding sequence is TGTGCCAGCAGTTCCCCCGGAGGCTCTGGGGCCAACGTCCTGACTTTC.